Below, 3 T cell receptor beta chains from the same sample are listed, as sequenced in a study of T cells in Graves' hyperthyroidism and ophthalmopathy (dated by TCRdb to between 2018 and 2020). The method behind the library was multiplex PCR. For sequencing, an Illumina HiSeq 2000 was employed. Amplification of TCR beta CDR3 regions was carried out from RNA transcripts. The TCR CDR3 was subjected to a first round of RT-PCR using the HTBI primer set and the Qiagen OneStep RT-PCR kit. In-frame beta chains were kept once TCRdb had trimmed the public reads at Q25 with fastp and called clones with MiXCR. Identical CDR3 protein sequences are pooled into one entry, listed with their most common genes and DNA. Counted in this sample were a few hundred thousand distinct CDR3 sequences; around a sixth of them appeared once. In total, the top ten clones hold roughly 7.3% of the sample. The material sequenced was blood. These receptors all stem from a woman aged 25 to 39 with Graves' hyperthyroidism.

This clonotype was detected once. J is TRBJ1-6 and V is TRBV5-1; no firm D call. Trimming removed 2 bases from V and 5 bases from J, with 14 bases in between. CDR3 length equals 16 residues. The germline CDR1 and CDR2 sequences are SGHRS and YFSETQ. The CDR3 DNA reads as TGCGCCAGCAGCTTCACTGGAACTACTAATAATTCACCCCTCCACTTT. Translating gives CASSFTGTTNNSPLHF. Drawing the rest from reference TRBV5-1 and TRBJ1-6, the complete variable domain is KAGVTQTPRYLIKTRGQQVTLSCSPISGHRSVSWYQQTPGQGLQFLFEYFSETQRNKGNFPGRFSGRQFSNSRSEMNVSTLELGDSALYLCASSFTGTTNNSPLHFGNGTRLTVT.

Concerning this clonotype itself: Given a much more abundant clone one base away, this may be a read error. The gene calls are TRBV25-1 and TRBJ2-7, with a weak D call TRBD1 (6 bases). Germline V gives CDR1 MGHDK, CDR2 SYGVNS. The CDR3 spans 13 residues. Written as DNA, the CDR3 is TGTACCAGCAGCCCACAGGGATACCACGAGCAGTACTTC. Amino acid sequence: CTSSPQGYHEQYF.

To note about this clonotype: Likely a read error: the CDR3 ends without its conserved phenylalanine or tryptophan. The chain is built from TRBV20-1 and TRBJ2-7; D unresolved. The CDR3 length is 13 residues. The V gene's germline CDR1 is DFQATT and CDR2 SNEGSKA (reference sequence). CDR3 DNA sequence: TGCAGCGCTAGTAGACGGATCTCCTACGAGCAGTACCTC. Protein: CSASRRISYEQYL.